The source of this T cell receptor beta chain is a study of cytomegalovirus exposure and HLA in healthy donors. Study context: A prior study identified 110 million or so unique TCR beta sequences from around 180 million T cells.

The CDR3 length is 12 residues. CDR1 and CDR2 from the germline V gene are SGHAT and FQNNGV. Trimming took 1 base from V and 14 from J; bases not matched to a gene: 2. Vbeta (60) and Jbeta (13) primers were used in the PCR. Sequencing was performed with immunoSEQ multiplex PCR; in TCRdb, only in-frame clones are kept and a portion is missing. Its table records about 200,000 clones. Sequences were obtained from PBMCs. This TCR was recovered from a girl aged 2-10 years in good health and CMV-seropositive. The chain employs TRBV11-2 and TRBJ2-1; 10 bases align to TRBD1. The CDR3 is CASSLGGTGEFF. As DNA, the CDR3 is TGTGCCAGCAGCTTAGGGGGGACAGGGGAGTTCTTC.